Listed here are 16 T cell receptor beta chains from one sample, sequenced in a study of blood T cells in healthy people across ages. Alongside a J-beta primer mix, a sample-barcoded 5' primer served in a second PCR lasting about 7 to 11 cycles. MiXCR, applied by TCRdb to the 5' RACE reads, yields one record per CDR3 protein. The data contain about 500,000 distinct CDR3 sequences, less than 25% of them singletons. This sample was shared with a second study, whose subject was T cells of mothers and their children.

The source material was blood. Source of these receptors: a boy aged 10-17 years in good health.

In this sample, this clonotype turned up many times. This rearrangement joins TRBV28 to TRBJ2-5; D might be TRBD1 or TRBD2, each matching 5 bases. CDR1 and CDR2 (germline): MDHEN, SYDVKM. The CDR3 spans 16 residues. Trimming removed 5 bases from V and 5 bases from J, with 21 bases in between. CDR3 in DNA: TGTGCCAGCAGTCCTCTCTCCGCCGGGGCAATCGAGACCCAGTACTTC. It translates to CASSPLSAGAIETQYF.

CDR3 sequence: CASSWDSLDSGANVLTF. The CDR3 bases are TGTGCCAGCAGCTGGGACAGCTTAGACTCTGGGGCCAACGTCCTGACTTTC. J is TRBJ2-6 and V is TRBV5-5; 7 bases fit TRBD1. Trimming removed 3 bases from V and 0 bases from J; junction bases left unmatched: 6. CDR3 size: 17 residues. Germline V gene data show CDR1 as SGHKS and CDR2 as YYEKEE (reference sequence). The complete variable domain, with remaining parts taken from reference TRBV5-5 and TRBJ2-6, reads DAGVTQSPTHLIKTRGQQVTLRCSPISGHKSVSWYQQVLGQGPQFIFQYYEKEERGRGNFPDRFSARQFPNYSSELNVNALLLGDSALYLCASSWDSLDSGANVLTFGAGSRLTVL.

Remarks on this clonotype: Relative to the germline gene, one junction end is altered; a read error may explain this. CDR3 sequence reads: CASSPGLAGGYDMQYF. CDR3 DNA: TGTGCCAGCAGTCCAGGACTAGCGGGAGGGTACGATATGCAGTATTTT. J is TRBJ2-3 and V is TRBV28, with TRBD2 identical over 15 bases. Germline lookup yields CDR1 MDHEN and CDR2 SYDVKM. The CDR3 length is 16 residues.

This chain uses TRBV5-1 with TRBJ2-1; 7 bases line up with TRBD1. The J call is doubtful: the DNA matches TRBJ2-7 better. CDR3 length: 15 residues. The V gene's germline CDR1 is SGHRS and CDR2 YFSETQ. This CDR3 reads CASSLGRGYSDEQYF. The CDR3 DNA reads as TGCGCCAGCAGCTTGGGCAGGGGGTATTCCGACGAGCAGTACTTC.

A word on this clonotype: The limits of the CDR3 on the DNA are not certain, so only TCRdb's listed CDR3 is given. The chain combines TRBV28 with TRBJ2-1; the table names TRBD2, a call not compared with the DNA. CDR1 is MDHEN and CDR2 is SYDVKM in the germline V gene. The CDR3 is 16 amino acids in total, end residues counted. The CDR3 protein is CASSSSGLAGVYEQFF.

The chain recombines TRBV20-1 with TRBJ2-3; possibly TRBD1 for D (6 bases). Trimming removed 5 bases from V and 8 bases from J, with 17 bases in between. CDR1 and CDR2 from the germline V gene are DFQATT and SNEGSKA (reference sequence). This CDR3 region has 13 residues. The CDR3 loop is CSAPWGPQGTQYF. DNA of the CDR3: TGCAGTGCTCCTTGGGGGCCCCAGGGTACGCAGTATTTT.

The sample holds a few counts of this clonotype. V is TRBV20-1 and J is TRBJ2-1; 14 bases map to TRBD2. The V segment lost 6 bases and the J segment 7 bases; nucleotides outside the gene matches: 5. Germline CDR1 DFQATT, CDR2 SNEGSKA (reference sequence). This CDR3 has 14 amino acids. This CDR3 is CSAWGLAGENEQFF. The DNA of the CDR3 is TGCAGTGCATGGGGACTAGCGGGAGAGAATGAGCAGTTCTTC.

This chain links TRBV20-1 with TRBJ2-7; D is ambiguous. This CDR3 has 11 amino acids. The germline gives CDR1 DFQATT, CDR2 SNEGSKA (reference sequence). Trimming pared 1 base from V and 3 bases from J, leaving 4 bases between. The CDR3, as DNA: TGCAGTGCTAGAGTTAACTACGAGCAGTACTTC. Amino acid sequence: CSARVNYEQYF.

The chain couples TRBV13 to TRBJ2-6, with D perhaps TRBD1 (5 bases). Trimming removed 2 bases from V and 4 bases from J, with 18 bases in between. Germline CDR1 reads PRHDT; CDR2 reads FYEKMQ (reference sequence). The CDR3 is 18 amino acids. The CDR3 coding sequence is TGTGCCAGCAGCTTACAGGGTAGGCAGGTTGCGGGGGCCAACGTCCTGACTTTC. This sequence encodes CASSLQGRQVAGANVLTF. The whole variable domain, remainder taken from reference TRBV13 and TRBJ2-6, is AAGVIQSPRHLIKEKRETATLKCYPIPRHDTVYWYQQGPGQDPQFLISFYEKMQSDKGSIPDRFSAQQFSDYHSELNMSSLELGDSALYFCASSLQGRQVAGANVLTFGAGSRLTVL.

The CDR3 coding sequence is TGCGCCAGCAGCCCCGGACGGGGTTGGAATGAGCAGTTCTTC. It encodes CASSPGRGWNEQFF. The chain recombines TRBV5-1 with TRBJ2-1; weak D call: TRBD2 (5 bases). The CDR3 is made up of 14 amino acids. Trimming removed 4 bases from V and 7 bases from J, with 15 bases in between. Germline values: CDR1 SGHRS, CDR2 YFSETQ. The full variable domain, rest sourced from reference TRBV5-1 and TRBJ2-1, is KAGVTQTPRYLIKTRGQQVTLSCSPISGHRSVSWYQQTPGQGLQFLFEYFSETQRNKGNFPGRFSGRQFSNSRSEMNVSTLELGDSALYLCASSPGRGWNEQFFGPGTRLTVL.

The rearrangement joins TRBV4-3 to TRBJ2-3; perhaps TRBD1 as D (5 bases). Trimming cost V 0 bases and J 1 base, with 8 bases left between them. CDR1 and CDR2 (germline): LGHNA, YSLEER. The CDR3 is 15 residues long. CDR3 region: CASSQELRGTDTQYF. In DNA form, the CDR3 reads TGCGCCAGCAGCCAAGAACTCAGGGGCACAGATACGCAGTATTTT.

This clonotype has just one count. The rearrangement links TRBV7-9 to TRBJ1-1, with TRBD1 as a possible D gene (5 bases). The V and J ends lost 5 bases and 11 bases respectively, with 15 bases between them. Germline V CDR1 and CDR2: SEHNR, FQNEAQ (reference sequence). CDR3 length equals 12 residues. CDR3 sequence (DNA): TGTGCCAGCAGCCCACCTGGGGGTGGTGCTTTCTTT. Amino acids: CASSPPGGGAFF.

This clonotype occurred a few times. The genes are TRBV12-3 or TRBV12-4 and TRBJ2-2; D call uncertain. The CDR3 is made up of 14 amino acids. The V gene lost 3 bases and the J gene lost 3 bases, with 8 bases spanning the gap. The CDR3 loop reads CASSFALYTGELFF. CDR3 in DNA: TGTGCCAGCAGTTTTGCTCTGTACACCGGGGAGCTGTTTTTT.

The V gene is TRBV6-2 or TRBV6-3, the J gene TRBJ2-1; 10 bases match TRBD2. CDR3 size: 16 residues. V was pared by 6 bases and J by 3 bases, with 8 bases of the junction left unmatched. Germline CDR1 and CDR2: MNHEY and SVGEGT. CDR3 sequence: CASRPSGRGVYNEQFF. The DNA of the CDR3 is TGTGCCAGCAGGCCTAGCGGGAGAGGAGTCTACAATGAGCAGTTCTTC.

In its sample, this clonotype was seen a few times. Sequence at one end of the junction differs from germline and may be a read error. The V call is TRBV28, the J call TRBJ2-5; D is possibly TRBD2 (5 bases). CDR3 size: 18 residues. Germline V gene sequence: CDR1 MDHEN, CDR2 SYDVKM. Written as DNA, the CDR3 is TGTGCCAGCAGTTTATCCCCACCGGACTCCGACCCTACAATGAGCGAGTTCTTC. Encoded protein: CASSLSPPDSDPTMSEFF.

V gene TRBV7-9 combines with J gene TRBJ2-5; D ambiguous. Germline V gives CDR1 SEHNR, CDR2 FQNEAQ (reference sequence). This CDR3 is 11 amino acids long. Trimming pared 7 bases from V and 2 bases from J, leaving 5 bases between. The CDR3 DNA reads as TGTGCCAGCACGCTTCAAGAGACCCAGTACTTC. This sequence encodes CASTLQETQYF.